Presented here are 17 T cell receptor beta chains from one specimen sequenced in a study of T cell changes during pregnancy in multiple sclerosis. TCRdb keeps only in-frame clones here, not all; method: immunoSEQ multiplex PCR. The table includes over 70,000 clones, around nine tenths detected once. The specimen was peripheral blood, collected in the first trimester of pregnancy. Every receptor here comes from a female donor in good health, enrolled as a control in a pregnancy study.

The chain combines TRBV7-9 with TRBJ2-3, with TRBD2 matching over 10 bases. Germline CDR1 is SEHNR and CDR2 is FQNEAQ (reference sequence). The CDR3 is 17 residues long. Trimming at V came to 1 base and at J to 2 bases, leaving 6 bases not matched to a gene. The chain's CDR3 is CASSLGGTSAHTDTQYF. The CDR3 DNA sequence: TGTGCCAGCAGCTTAGGTGGGACTAGCGCTCACACAGATACGCAGTATTTT.

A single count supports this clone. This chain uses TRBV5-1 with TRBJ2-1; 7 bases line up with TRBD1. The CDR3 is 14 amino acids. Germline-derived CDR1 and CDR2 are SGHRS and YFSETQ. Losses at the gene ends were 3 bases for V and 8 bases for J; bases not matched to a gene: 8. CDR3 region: CASSWGTVTDEQFF. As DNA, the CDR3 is TGCGCCAGCAGCTGGGGGACAGTCACCGATGAGCAGTTCTTC.

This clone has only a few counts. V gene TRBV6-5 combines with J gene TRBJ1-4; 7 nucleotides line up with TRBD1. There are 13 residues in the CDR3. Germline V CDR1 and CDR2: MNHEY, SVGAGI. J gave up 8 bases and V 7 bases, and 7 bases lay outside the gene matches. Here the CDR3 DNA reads TGTGCCAGCACGGGTCCAGGGGGGGAAAAACTGTTTTTT. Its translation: CASTGPGGEKLFF.

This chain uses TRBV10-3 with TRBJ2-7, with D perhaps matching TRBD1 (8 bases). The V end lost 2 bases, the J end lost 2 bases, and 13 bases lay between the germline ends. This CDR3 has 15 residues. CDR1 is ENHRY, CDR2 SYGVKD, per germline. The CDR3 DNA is TGTGCCATCAGTGAGACAGGGGGGGTCGCCTACGAGCAGTACTTC. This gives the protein CAISETGGVAYEQYF.

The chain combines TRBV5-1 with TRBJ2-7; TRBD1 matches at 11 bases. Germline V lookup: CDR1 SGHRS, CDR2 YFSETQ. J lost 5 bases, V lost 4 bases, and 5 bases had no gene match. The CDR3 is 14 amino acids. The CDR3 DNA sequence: TGCGCCAGCAGCCACGGACAGGGGGCTAACGAGCAGTACTTC. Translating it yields CASSHGQGANEQYF.

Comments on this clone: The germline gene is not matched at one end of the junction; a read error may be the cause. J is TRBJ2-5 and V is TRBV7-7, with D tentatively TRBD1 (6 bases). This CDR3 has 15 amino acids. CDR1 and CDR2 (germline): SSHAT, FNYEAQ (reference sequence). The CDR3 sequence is CASSLGAGSGETQYF. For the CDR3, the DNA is TGTGCTAGCAGCTTGGGGGCCGGATCGGGGGAGACCCAGTACTTC.

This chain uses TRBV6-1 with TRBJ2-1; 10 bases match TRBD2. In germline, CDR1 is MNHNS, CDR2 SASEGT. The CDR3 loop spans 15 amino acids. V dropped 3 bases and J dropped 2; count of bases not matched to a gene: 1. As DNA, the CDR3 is TGTGCCAGCAGTGAGGGACTAGCGACCTACAATGAGCAGTTCTTC. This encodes CASSEGLATYNEQFF.

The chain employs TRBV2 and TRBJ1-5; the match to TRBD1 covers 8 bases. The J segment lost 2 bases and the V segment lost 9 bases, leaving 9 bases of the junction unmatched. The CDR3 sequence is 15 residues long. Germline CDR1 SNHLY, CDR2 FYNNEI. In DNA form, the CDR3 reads TGTGCCAGTTCCAACGACAGGGGTGGCAATCAGCCCCAGCATTTT. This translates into CASSNDRGGNQPQHF. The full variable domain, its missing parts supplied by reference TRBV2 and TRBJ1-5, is EPEVTQTPSHQVTQMGQEVILRCVPISNHLYFYWYRQILGQKVEFLVSFYNNEISEKSEIFDDQFSVERPDGSNFTLKIRSTKLEDSAMYFCASSNDRGGNQPQHFGDGTRLSIL.

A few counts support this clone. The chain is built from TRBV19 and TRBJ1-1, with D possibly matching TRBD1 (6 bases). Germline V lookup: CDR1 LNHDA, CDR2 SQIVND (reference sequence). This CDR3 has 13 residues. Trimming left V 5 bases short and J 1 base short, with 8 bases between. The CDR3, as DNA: TGTGCCAGTAGTGTACAGGGGAACACTGAAGCTTTCTTT. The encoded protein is CASSVQGNTEAFF.

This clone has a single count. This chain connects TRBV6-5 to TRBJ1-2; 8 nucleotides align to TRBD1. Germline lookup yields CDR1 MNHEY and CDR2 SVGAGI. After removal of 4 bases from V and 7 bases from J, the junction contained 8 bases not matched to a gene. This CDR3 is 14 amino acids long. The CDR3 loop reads CASSFGQGIFGYTF. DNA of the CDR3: TGTGCCAGCAGTTTCGGACAGGGTATTTTTGGCTACACCTTC.

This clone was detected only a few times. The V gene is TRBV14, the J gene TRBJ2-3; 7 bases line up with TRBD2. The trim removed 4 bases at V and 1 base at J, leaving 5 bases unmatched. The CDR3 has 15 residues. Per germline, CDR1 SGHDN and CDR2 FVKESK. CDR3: CASSLMAGGTDTQYF. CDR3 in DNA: TGTGCCAGCAGCCTTATGGCGGGAGGCACAGATACGCAGTATTTT.

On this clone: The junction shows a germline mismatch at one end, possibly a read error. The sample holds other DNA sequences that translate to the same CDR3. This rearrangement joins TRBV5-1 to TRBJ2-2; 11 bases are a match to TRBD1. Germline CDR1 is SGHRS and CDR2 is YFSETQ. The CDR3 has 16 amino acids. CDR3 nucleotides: TGTGCCAGCAGCCAGGGACAGGGGGCGAACACCGGGGAGCTGTTTTTT. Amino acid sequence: CASSQGQGANTGELFF.

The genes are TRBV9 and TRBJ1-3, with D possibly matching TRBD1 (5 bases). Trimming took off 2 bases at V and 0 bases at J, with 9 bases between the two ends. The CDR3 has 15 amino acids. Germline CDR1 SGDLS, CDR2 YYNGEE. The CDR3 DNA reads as TGTGCCAGCAGCGTGGGACTTGACTCTGGAAACACCATATATTTT. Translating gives CASSVGLDSGNTIYF.

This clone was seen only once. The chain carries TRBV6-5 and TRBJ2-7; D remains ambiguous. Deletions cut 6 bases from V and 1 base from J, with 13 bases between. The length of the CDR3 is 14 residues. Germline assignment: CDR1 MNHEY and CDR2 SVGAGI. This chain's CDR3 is CASSSEFGSYEQYF. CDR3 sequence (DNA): TGTGCCAGCAGCTCGGAGTTTGGTTCCTACGAGCAGTACTTC.

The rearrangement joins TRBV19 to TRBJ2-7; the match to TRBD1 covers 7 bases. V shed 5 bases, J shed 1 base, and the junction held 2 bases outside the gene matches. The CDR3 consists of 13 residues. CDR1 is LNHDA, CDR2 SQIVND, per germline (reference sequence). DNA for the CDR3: TGTGCCAGTAGTGAGGGGGCATCCTACGAGCAGTACTTC. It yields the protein CASSEGASYEQYF.

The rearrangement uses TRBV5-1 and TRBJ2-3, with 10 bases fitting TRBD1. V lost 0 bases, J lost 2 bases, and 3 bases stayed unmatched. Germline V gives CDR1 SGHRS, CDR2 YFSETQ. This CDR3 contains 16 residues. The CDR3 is CASSLEGTGVTDTQYF. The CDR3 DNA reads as TGCGCCAGCAGCTTGGAAGGGACAGGGGTCACAGATACGCAGTATTTT.

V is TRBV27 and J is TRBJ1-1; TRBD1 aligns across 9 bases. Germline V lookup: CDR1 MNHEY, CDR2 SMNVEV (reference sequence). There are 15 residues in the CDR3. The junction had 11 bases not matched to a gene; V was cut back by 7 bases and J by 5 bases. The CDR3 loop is CASTITGGRVTEAFF. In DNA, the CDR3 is TGTGCCAGCACCATCACAGGGGGCCGAGTGACTGAAGCTTTCTTT.